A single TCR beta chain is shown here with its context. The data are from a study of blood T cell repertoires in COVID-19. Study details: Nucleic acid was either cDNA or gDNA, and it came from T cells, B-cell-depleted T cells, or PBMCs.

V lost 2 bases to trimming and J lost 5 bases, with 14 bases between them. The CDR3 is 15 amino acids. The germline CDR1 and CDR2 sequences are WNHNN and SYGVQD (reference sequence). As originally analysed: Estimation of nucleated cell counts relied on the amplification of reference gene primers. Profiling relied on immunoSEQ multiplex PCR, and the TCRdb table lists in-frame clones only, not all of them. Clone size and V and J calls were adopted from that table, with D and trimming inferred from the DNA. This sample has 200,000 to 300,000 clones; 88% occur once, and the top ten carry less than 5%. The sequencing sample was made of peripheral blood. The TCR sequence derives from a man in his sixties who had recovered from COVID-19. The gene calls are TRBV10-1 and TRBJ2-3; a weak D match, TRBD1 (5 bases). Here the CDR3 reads CASSEAGLGKDTQYF. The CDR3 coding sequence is TGCGCCAGCAGTGAGGCAGGGCTGGGAAAAGATACGCAGTATTTT.